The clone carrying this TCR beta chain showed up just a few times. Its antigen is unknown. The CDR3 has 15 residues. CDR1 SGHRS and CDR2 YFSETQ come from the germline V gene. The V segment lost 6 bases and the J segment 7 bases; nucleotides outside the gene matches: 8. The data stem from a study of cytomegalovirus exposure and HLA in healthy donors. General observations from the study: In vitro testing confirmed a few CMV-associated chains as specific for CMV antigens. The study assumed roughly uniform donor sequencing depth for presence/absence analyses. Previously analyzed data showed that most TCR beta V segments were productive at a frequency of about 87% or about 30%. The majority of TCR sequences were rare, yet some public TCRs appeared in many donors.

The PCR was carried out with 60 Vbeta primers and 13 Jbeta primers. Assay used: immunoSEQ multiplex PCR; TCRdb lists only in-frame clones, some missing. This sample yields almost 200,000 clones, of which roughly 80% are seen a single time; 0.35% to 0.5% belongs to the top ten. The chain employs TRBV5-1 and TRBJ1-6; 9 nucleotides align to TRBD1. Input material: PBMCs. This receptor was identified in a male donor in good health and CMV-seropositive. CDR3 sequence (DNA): TGCGCCAGCATGCCAGGGACAGGGACCAATTCACCCCTCCACTTT. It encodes CASMPGTGTNSPLHF.